This T cell receptor (beta chain) was documented in a study of T cell responses to AZD1222 COVID-19 vaccine. Overall study findings and caveats: Among AZD1222 vaccinees, only six or seven were seropositive at baseline. Only after the peak T cell response were repertoires sampled. Among spike-specific TCRs, nearly half reportedly target unmutated variant regions.

Concerning this clone: The antigen is undetermined.

V gave up 1 base and J gave up 8 bases, with 9 bases separating them. Germline CDR1 LNHDA, CDR2 SQIVND (reference sequence). The CDR3 consists of 13 residues. The assay was immunoSEQ multiplex PCR, and TCRdb's table has in-frame clones only and misses some. The sample lists fewer than 110,000 clones, roughly 90% occurring once. The sample was peripheral blood, taken on day 0 of AZD1222 vaccination. The chain carries TRBV19 and TRBJ2-1, with D unresolved. This TCR derives from an adult in good health. The CDR3 loop reads CASSIVPLDEQFF. As DNA, the CDR3 is TGTGCCAGTAGTATAGTACCCCTCGATGAGCAGTTCTTC. The full variable domain, completed using reference TRBV19 and TRBJ2-1, is DGGITQSPKYLFRKEGQNVTLSCEQNLNHDAMYWYRQDPGQGLRLIYYSQIVNDFQKGDIAEGYSVSREKKESFPLTVTSAQKNPTAFYLCASSIVPLDEQFFGPGTRLTVL.